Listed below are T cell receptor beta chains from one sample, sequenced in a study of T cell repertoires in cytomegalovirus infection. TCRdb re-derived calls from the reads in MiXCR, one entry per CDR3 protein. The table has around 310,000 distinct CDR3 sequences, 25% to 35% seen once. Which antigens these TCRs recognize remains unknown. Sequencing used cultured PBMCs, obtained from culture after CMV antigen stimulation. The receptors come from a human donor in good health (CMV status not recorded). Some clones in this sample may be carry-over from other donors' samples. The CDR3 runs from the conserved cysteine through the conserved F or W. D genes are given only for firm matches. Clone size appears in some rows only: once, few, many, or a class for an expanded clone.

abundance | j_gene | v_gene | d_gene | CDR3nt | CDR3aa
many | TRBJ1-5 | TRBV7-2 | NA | TGTGCCAGCAGCTTTTCGACAGCGAACAATCAGCCCCAGCATTTT | CASSFSTANNQPQHF
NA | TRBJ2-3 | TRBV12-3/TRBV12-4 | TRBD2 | TGTGCCAGCAGTGCCTTTACGCGGGGGGCCGCGGGGGATACGCAGTATTTT | CASSAFTRGAAGDTQYF
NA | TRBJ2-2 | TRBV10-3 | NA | TGTGCTATCAGTGAAAGACGCAGGGCAGGAGGGAACACCGGGGAGCTGTTTTTT | CAISERRRAGGNTGELFF
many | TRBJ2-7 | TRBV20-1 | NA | TGCAGTGCTCCTCGTCGGGACATGTACGAGCAGTACTTC | CSAPRRDMYEQYF
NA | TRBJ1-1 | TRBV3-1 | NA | TGTGCCAGCAGCCAAAGGAGTGGAATGAACACTGAAGCTTTCTTT | CASSQRSGMNTEAFF
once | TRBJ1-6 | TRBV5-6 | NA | TGTGCCAGCAGCTTGGACAGGTACTATAATTCACCCCTCCACTTT | CASSLDRYYNSPLHF
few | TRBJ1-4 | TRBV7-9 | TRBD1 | TGTGCCAGCAGCTTCGGGACAGTGGATGAAAAACTGTTTTTT | CASSFGTVDEKLFF
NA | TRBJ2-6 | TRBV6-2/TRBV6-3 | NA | TGTGCCAGCTACAGGGAAAGGGCTGGGGCCAACGTCCTGACTTTC | CASYRERAGANVLTF
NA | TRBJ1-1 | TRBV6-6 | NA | TGTGCCAGCAGTCCCGGGACGGGGTGGGGCACTGAAGCTTTCTTT | CASSPGTGWGTEAFF
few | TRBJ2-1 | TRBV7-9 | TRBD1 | TGTGCCAGCAGTTTTAGAATCCGGGACAGGGGGGATGAGCAGTTCTTC | CASSFRIRDRGDEQFF
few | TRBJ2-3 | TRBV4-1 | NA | TGCGCCAGCAGCCAAGAATCGGCCCCAGATACGCAGTATTTT | CASSQESAPDTQYF
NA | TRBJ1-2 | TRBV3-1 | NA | TGTGCCAGCAGCCAAGAAGGTATGTCTACTAACTATGGCTACACCTTC | CASSQEGMSTNYGYTF
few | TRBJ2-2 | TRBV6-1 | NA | TGTGCCAGCAGAACCTGGACGGAGACCGGGGAGCTGTTTTTT | CASRTWTETGELFF
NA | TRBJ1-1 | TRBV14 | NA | TGTGCCAGCAGCCAATGGGTTGGCGCTGAAGCTTTCTTT | CASSQWVGAEAFF
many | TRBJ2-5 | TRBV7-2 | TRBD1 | TGTGCCAGCAGCTTAGTTTCCGGGACAGGGGTTTCGGAGACCCAGTACTTC | CASSLVSGTGVSETQYF
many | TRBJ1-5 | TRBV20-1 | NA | TGCGGGGCCAGGGAACATAGGGGCAATCAGCCCCAGCATTTT | CGAREHRGNQPQHF
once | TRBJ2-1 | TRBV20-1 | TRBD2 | TGCAGTGCTAGTTTGAAGGCGGGAGGGCCCGGTGAGCAGTTCTTC | CSASLKAGGPGEQFF
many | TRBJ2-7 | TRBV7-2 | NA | TGTGCCAGCAGCCCAGCCTACGAGCAGTACTTC | CASSPAYEQYF
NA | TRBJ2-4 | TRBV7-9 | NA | TGTGCCAGCAGCCCCGTCCGGCCAGGGATGACTCAACCGCCTAAAAACATTCAGTACTTC | CASSPVRPGMTQPPKNIQYF
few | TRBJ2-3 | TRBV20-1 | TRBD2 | TGCAGTGCAGATAGCGGGAGGGAACGGAGCACAGATACGCAGTATTTT | CSADSGRERSTDTQYF
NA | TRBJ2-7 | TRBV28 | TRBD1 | TGTGCCAGCAGTATCTCGACAGGGAGCCCCTACGAGCAGTACTTC | CASSISTGSPYEQYF
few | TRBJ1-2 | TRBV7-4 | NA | TGTGCCAGCAGCTCGGGGGGGTTTAACTATGGCTACACCTTC | CASSSGGFNYGYTF
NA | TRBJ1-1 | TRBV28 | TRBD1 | TGTGCCAGCAGTCCCCCGGGACAGGGGGCGGCTGAAGCTTTCTTT | CASSPPGQGAAEAFF
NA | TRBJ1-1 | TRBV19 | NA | TGTGCCAGTAGAGGAGGGGCCGCTTTCTTT | CASRGGAAFF